A selection of T cell receptor beta chains follows, all from one sample in a study of blood T cell dynamics during melanoma immunotherapy. Method: immunoSEQ multiplex PCR; TCRdb's copy keeps in-frame clones and lacks some. The sample holds about 22,000 clones, roughly 91% seen once. Source: blood, taken from a patient treated with checkpoint blockade. Receptor source: a human donor with melanoma. Each CDR3 is given without its conserved first and last residue.

length	V	J	CDR3
12	TRBV19	TRBJ2-7	ASSMNGGSYEQY
15	TRBV4-2	TRBJ1-3	ASSQFVQGNSGNTIY
13	TRBV28	TRBJ2-7	ASTLRPSESYEQY
12	TRBV6-6	TRBJ2-5	ASRGTFQRETQY
12	TRBV7-9	TRBJ2-7	ASSRRTGYYEQY
12	TRBV5-1	TRBJ2-2	ASSERTDTGELF
9	TRBV20-1	TRBJ2-3	SAMLSDTQY
12	TRBV7-3	TRBJ2-3	ASSSLSSADTQY
15	TRBV7-9	TRBJ2-7	ASSQWVGGRGTYEQY
12	TRBV5-1	TRBJ2-5	ASSLGQAGETQY
13	TRBV6-1	TRBJ2-1	ASSESSGRAIEQF
13	TRBV10-3	-	AIRERDNPYYEQY
12	TRBV5-4	TRBJ1-6	ASSSGQGNSPLH
11	TRBV11-2	TRBJ2-7	ASTLGGVYEQY
13	TRBV27	TRBJ1-6	ASSFGSSYNSPLH
9	TRBV7-9	TRBJ2-1	ASSPIHEQF
13	TRBV18	TRBJ2-7	ASSPRTGNGYEQY
13	TRBV7-3	TRBJ1-1	ASSLTKLLNTEAF
12	TRBV27	TRBJ1-5	ASSPTGADQPQH
16	TRBV5-6	TRBJ2-7	ASSLYGLTSGRTYEQY
14	TRBV4-2	TRBJ1-5	ASSQDTRIPGQPQH
13	TRBV6-5	TRBJ1-4	ASSSPRGPREKLF
18	TRBV28	-	ASSSTSGAGLAGVWYEQY
13	TRBV7-9	TRBJ2-1	ASSPGLRAYNEQF
17	TRBV4-1	TRBJ1-2	ASSQEVVQGRIPRYGYT
10	TRBV18	TRBJ2-2	ASSPTTGELF
14	TRBV5-1	TRBJ2-1	ASSVSGGKNLNEQF
11	TRBV19	TRBJ1-4	ASSIVTAEKLF
14	TRBV30	TRBJ2-4	AWSQLGGRTKNIQY
11	TRBV13	TRBJ1-2	ASSKDRVSGYT
11	TRBV28	TRBJ1-2	ASSFGGGYGYT
13	TRBV11-2	TRBJ1-1	ASSSLQGDYTEAF
14	TRBV19	TRBJ2-2	ASSIILGANTGELF
11	TRBV5-1	TRBJ2-5	ASRGGVGETQY
10	TRBV5-1	TRBJ2-7	ASSSSSYEQY
11	TRBV2	TRBJ1-2	ASRSQGVYGYT
15	TRBV7-9	TRBJ2-7	ASSQAPLTDRSYEQY
13	TRBV6-6	TRBJ2-7	ASSPGLSISYEQY
10	TRBV2	-	ASRSQGAEQY
13	TRBV5-5	TRBJ1-5	ASSSRDWEGMPQH
12	TRBV5-1	TRBJ1-2	ASSLDGTDYGYT
13	TRBV30	TRBJ2-3	AWSVGLEGTDTQY
13	TRBV2	TRBJ1-5	ASERGGLSNQPQH
11	TRBV2	TRBJ2-7	ASGQGRWNEQY
14	TRBV7-3	TRBJ2-1	ASSLTVQGNHNEQF
10	TRBV30	TRBJ1-5	AWSLPRQPQH
10	TRBV28	TRBJ2-7	ASGVASYEQY
13	TRBV6-4	TRBJ2-3	ASSDSFSSTDTQY
12	TRBV19	TRBJ2-1	ASSVGTVGRGQF
13	TRBV10-2	TRBJ2-7	ASSESSTGSYEQY
11	TRBV5-4	TRBJ1-2	ASTLDTSYGYT
16	TRBV11-2	TRBJ1-3	ASSLESVVGYSGNTIY
9	TRBV2	TRBJ1-1	ASSRDSEAF
16	TRBV19	TRBJ2-3	ASSIGKQQGAGADTQY
12	TRBV4-1	TRBJ1-1	ASRTGPTNTEAF